This passage covers 32 T cell receptor beta chains from one sample sequenced in a study of shared clonotypes between healthy human individuals. CD45RO-negative cells were positively selected for CCR7, leaving out terminally differentiated effector memory CD45RA+ cells. Sequenced by immunoSEQ multiplex PCR; TCRdb stores in-frame clones only, minus some. The sample gives around 2.1 million clones, about 92% of which show up once; more than 1.5% is in the top ten. The specimen was naive CD8+ T cells from PBMCs. All receptors derive from a man aged 18 to 30 in good health. Some clones in this sample may be carry-over from other donors' samples.

The rearrangement uses TRBV7-9 and TRBJ2-1; D uncertain. The CDR3 runs to 10 residues. CDR1 SEHNR and CDR2 FQNEAQ come from the germline V gene (reference sequence). CDR3 protein: CRTDSHEQFF. CDR3 in DNA: TGTCGTACTGATAGTCATGAGCAGTTCTTC.

The rearrangement uses TRBV5-6 and TRBJ1-1; 7 nucleotides align to TRBD1. V trimming: 4 bases; J trimming: 6 bases; junction bases outside the gene matches: 6. There are 13 residues in the CDR3. Germline V gene data show CDR1 as SGHDT and CDR2 as YYEEEE. The CDR3 reads CASSTDRAAEAFF. CDR3 in DNA: TGTGCCAGCAGCACTGACAGGGCCGCTGAAGCTTTCTTT.

This chain uses TRBV7-2 with TRBJ2-5; D is unclear. The end of the DNA aligns better with TRBJ2-7, so the J call may be wrong. This CDR3 has 13 residues. Germline V gene sequence: CDR1 SGHTA, CDR2 FQGNSA. This chain's CDR3 is CASSLGGFYEQYF. In DNA form, the CDR3 reads TGTGCCAGCAGCTTAGGAGGTTTCTACGAGCAGTACTTC.

V usage is TRBV7-8 and J usage is TRBJ2-1; D unclear. Per the germline V gene, CDR1 is SGHVS and CDR2 is FQNEAQ. The CDR3 sequence is 13 residues long. V lost 1 base to trimming and J lost 6 bases, with 7 bases between them. CDR3 DNA sequence: TGTGCCAGCAGCTTAGTCGGGTCCAATGAGCAGTTCTTC. Protein product: CASSLVGSNEQFF.

DNA of the CDR3: TGTGCCAGCAGCCGCCGGGACGGCGAAACTCACTATGGCTACACCTTC. Its protein is CASSRRDGETHYGYTF. V gene TRBV7-9 combines with J gene TRBJ1-2, with D possibly TRBD1 on 5 matching bases. Germline CDR1 SEHNR, CDR2 FQNEAQ (reference sequence). The CDR3 has 16 amino acids. Trimming took 5 bases from V and 3 from J, leaving 19 bases between them.

V usage is TRBV6-5 and J usage is TRBJ1-2, with D possibly TRBD1 on 5 matching bases. This CDR3 spans 13 amino acids. Trimming took off 0 bases at V and 8 bases at J, with 10 bases between the two ends. The germline CDR1 and CDR2 sequences are MNHEY and SVGAGI. CDR3 amino acids: CASSYSATEGYTF. For the CDR3, the DNA is TGTGCCAGCAGTTACTCAGCGACAGAAGGCTACACCTTC.

The chain couples TRBV6-1 to TRBJ2-7; no definite D call. Between the trimmed V and J ends, which lost 7 bases and 2 bases, there was a span of 6 bases. CDR1 is MNHNS, CDR2 SASEGT, per germline. The CDR3 totals 11 residues. The CDR3 bases are TGTGCCAGCAAAACAACCTACGAGCAGTACTTC. It is translated as CASKTTYEQYF.

V is TRBV19 and J is TRBJ1-1; maybe TRBD1 (6 bases). V was clipped by 7 bases and J by 4 bases, with 19 bases between them. Germline lookup yields CDR1 LNHDA and CDR2 SQIVND (reference sequence). The CDR3 spans 15 residues. The CDR3 spells CASTYYERGSTEAFF. CDR3 coding DNA: TGTGCCAGTACCTATTACGAAAGGGGGAGCACTGAAGCTTTCTTT.

The V and J genes are TRBV7-9 and TRBJ2-1; D possibly matches TRBD1 or TRBD2 (6 bases each). This CDR3 is built from 15 residues. Germline V gene data show CDR1 as SEHNR and CDR2 as FQNEAQ (reference sequence). V shed 3 bases and J shed 1 base, with 10 bases lying between them. The CDR3 region has the DNA TGTGCCAGCAGCTTCCTAGGGGGGTCCTACAATGAGCAGTTCTTC. It yields the protein CASSFLGGSYNEQFF.

This chain joins TRBV6-6 and TRBJ1-4; D possibly corresponds to TRBD1 (6 bases). V dropped 5 bases and J dropped 7 bases, with 17 bases sitting between them. Per germline, CDR1 MNHNY and CDR2 SVGAGI (reference sequence). The CDR3 runs 15 residues. The CDR3 DNA is TGTGCCAGCAGTAGCAACAGGGCGGGAAGTGAAAAACTGTTTTTT. It encodes CASSSNRAGSEKLFF.

This clone was observed a handful of times. The genes are TRBV25-1 and TRBJ1-1; D ambiguous. Germline values: CDR1 MGHDK, CDR2 SYGVNS. Trimming removed 6 bases at V and 6 bases at J, with 17 bases between. The CDR3 has 14 amino acids. In nucleotides, the CDR3 is TGTGCCAGCAGGGCGATAGGCTTGGGCTCTGAAGCTTTCTTT. Translated: CASRAIGLGSEAFF.

The chain has TRBV4-3 and TRBJ2-7; D gene unclear. The CDR3 loop spans 13 amino acids. CDR1 and CDR2 from the germline V gene are LGHNA and YSLEER. The V gene lost 9 bases and the J gene lost 0 bases, with 12 bases spanning the gap. CDR3 sequence (DNA): TGCGCCAGTAGTAGGGCGGTCTCCTACGAGCAGTACTTC. It is translated as CASSRAVSYEQYF.

The chain is built from TRBV7-9 and TRBJ2-4; tentatively, D is TRBD2 (6 bases). Germline V gives CDR1 SEHNR, CDR2 FQNEAQ (reference sequence). V gave up 2 bases and J gave up 3 bases, with 14 bases separating them. The CDR3 has 16 amino acids. CDR3 DNA sequence: TGTGCCAGCAGCTTATGGGGTCCCGGGGGCAAAAACATTCAGTACTTC. Residues: CASSLWGPGGKNIQYF.

The chain employs TRBV11-3 and TRBJ2-7; D gene ambiguous. Looked up from germline, CDR1 is SGHNT and CDR2 is YENEEA. The CDR3 is 18 residues long. Trimming took 0 bases from V and 2 from J, leaving 20 bases between them. Here the CDR3 DNA reads TGTGCCAGCAGCTTAGAAGTGTCTAGAATTGAATGGGCCTACGAGCAGTACTTC. Translated: CASSLEVSRIEWAYEQYF.

V usage is TRBV9 and J usage is TRBJ2-1, with 11 bases lining up with TRBD1. CDR3 length: 14 residues. Germline trimming cut 0 bases from V and 12 bases from J; bases unmatched to any gene: 5. Germline CDR1 is SGDLS and CDR2 is YYNGEE. CDR3 DNA: TGTGCCAGCAGCGTAGGTGGACAGGGGGCGCCGCAGTTCTTC. The encoded protein is CASSVGGQGAPQFF.

The CDR3 reads CASSRTGEQYF. The CDR3 DNA follows: TGTGCCAGCAGCCGAACAGGGGAGCAGTACTTC. This sequence joins TRBV7-9 and TRBJ2-7; a weak D match, TRBD1 (6 bases). This CDR3 spans 11 amino acids. In germline, CDR1 is SEHNR, CDR2 FQNEAQ (reference sequence). V was cut by 5 bases and J by 7 bases, with 9 bases left in between.

The chain recombines TRBV19 with TRBJ1-5; D ambiguous. V gave up 5 bases and J gave up 1 base, with 12 bases separating them. Germline V gene data show CDR1 as LNHDA and CDR2 as SQIVND (reference sequence). This CDR3 region has 15 residues. CDR3 region: CASSWARKSNQPQHF. The CDR3 region has the DNA TGTGCCAGTAGTTGGGCCCGGAAGAGCAATCAGCCCCAGCATTTT. Full variable domain (rest looked up from reference TRBV19 and TRBJ1-5): DGGITQSPKYLFRKEGQNVTLSCEQNLNHDAMYWYRQDPGQGLRLIYYSQIVNDFQKGDIAEGYSVSREKKESFPLTVTSAQKNPTAFYLCASSWARKSNQPQHFGDGTRLSIL.

This chain uses TRBV4-1 with TRBJ2-1; 9 bases align to TRBD2. CDR3 length: 15 residues. The germline gives CDR1 MGHRA, CDR2 YSYEKL. After removal of 3 bases from V and 3 bases from J, the junction contained 3 bases not matched to a gene. CDR3 region: CASSHRLADYNEQFF. The CDR3, as DNA: TGCGCCAGCAGCCATAGACTAGCGGACTACAATGAGCAGTTCTTC.

CDR3 loop: CASRSNREQYF. CDR3 nucleotides: TGTGCCAGTAGGTCCAACCGAGAGCAGTACTTC. The chain couples TRBV19 to TRBJ2-7, with D unclear. V was cut by 6 bases and J by 7 bases, with 10 bases left in between. Germline loops: CDR1 LNHDA, CDR2 SQIVND (reference sequence). This CDR3 region has 11 residues.

The genes are TRBV7-9 and TRBJ1-1; 7 bases agree with TRBD1. V lost 7 bases, J lost 5 bases, and 13 bases stayed unmatched. This CDR3 is built from 15 residues. Germline values: CDR1 SEHNR, CDR2 FQNEAQ (reference sequence). The CDR3 coding sequence is TGTGCCAGCATCTCTGGTGGCAGGGGGGGTACTGAAGCTTTCTTT. This codes for CASISGGRGGTEAFF.

The gene calls are TRBV15 and TRBJ1-5; 7 positions agree with TRBD1. The CDR3 is made up of 15 amino acids. With V trimmed by 5 bases and J by 7 bases, 11 bases remained unmatched. Germline assignment: CDR1 LNHNV and CDR2 YYDKDF (reference sequence). CDR3 sequence reads: CATSPKAGGPQPQHF. The CDR3 DNA sequence: TGTGCCACCAGCCCCAAAGCAGGGGGTCCCCAGCCCCAGCATTTT.

CDR3 in DNA: TGTGCCAGCAGGAGCGGGAGAACCAACGAGCAGTACTTC. It codes for CASRSGRTNEQYF. The chain carries TRBV6-6 and TRBJ2-7; 8 bases map to TRBD2. Germline V gene lookup returns CDR1 MNHNY and CDR2 SVGAGI (reference sequence). There are 13 residues in the CDR3. Trimming took 6 bases from V and 5 from J; bases not matched to a gene: 6.

V gene TRBV28 combines with J gene TRBJ2-5; possibly TRBD2 for D (7 bases). Germline-derived CDR1 and CDR2 are MDHEN and SYDVKM. The V gene lost 1 base and the J gene lost 1 base, with 13 bases spanning the gap. The CDR3 sequence is 16 residues long. The CDR3 region has the DNA TGTGCCAGCAGTTTATTTGCGGGGGCCGCCCAAGAGACCCAGTACTTC. As protein: CASSLFAGAAQETQYF.

The chain is built from TRBV14 and TRBJ1-2; TRBD1 aligns across 7 bases. V trimming: 6 bases; J trimming: 0 bases; junction bases outside the gene matches: 7. The CDR3 covers 15 residues. The germline V gene encodes CDR1 SGHDN and CDR2 FVKESK. Here the CDR3 reads CASRRTGPANYGYTF. Here the CDR3 DNA reads TGTGCCAGCAGGAGGACAGGCCCAGCTAACTATGGCTACACCTTC. Filled out from reference TRBV14 and TRBJ1-2, the complete variable domain reads EAGVTQFPSHSVIEKGQTVTLRCDPISGHDNLYWYRRVMGKEIKFLLHFVKESKQDESGMPNNRFLAERTGGTYSTLKVQPAELEDSGVYFCASRRTGPANYGYTFGSGTRLTVV.

This sequence joins TRBV27 and TRBJ2-4; the D is unclear. The CDR3 runs to 13 residues. CDR1 and CDR2 from the germline V gene are MNHEY and SMNVEV (reference sequence). Trimming left V 7 bases short and J 5 bases short, with 12 bases between. The chain's CDR3 is CASIPFGQNIQYF. The CDR3 nucleotides read TGTGCCAGCATCCCTTTTGGGCAAAACATTCAGTACTTC.

This chain connects TRBV7-8 to TRBJ2-7; the match to TRBD2 covers 14 bases. Germline CDR1 and CDR2: SGHVS and FQNEAQ. V trimming: 6 bases; J trimming: 3 bases; junction bases outside the gene matches: 10. The CDR3 length is 17 residues. The CDR3 nucleotides read TGTGCCAGCAGAATGGGACTAGCGGGAGCCAGTAGCTACGAGCAGTACTTC. Its translation: CASRMGLAGASSYEQYF.

J is TRBJ2-2 and V is TRBV7-9; a weak D match, TRBD2 (5 bases). V shed 5 bases and J shed 0 bases, with 16 bases lying between them. The CDR3 covers 17 residues. CDR1 and CDR2 from the germline V gene are SEHNR and FQNEAQ (reference sequence). CDR3 in amino acids: CASSHQEGLPNTGELFF. CDR3 sequence (DNA): TGTGCCAGCAGCCACCAAGAAGGACTGCCGAACACCGGGGAGCTGTTTTTT.

The CDR3: CASSQTRTSDYNEQFF. In DNA, the CDR3 is TGTGCCAGCAGCCAGACTCGGACTAGCGATTACAATGAGCAGTTCTTC. The chain uses TRBV7-3 and TRBJ2-1; TRBD2 agrees at 9 bases. The CDR3 runs 16 residues. V lost 5 bases, J lost 4 bases, and 9 bases stayed unmatched. Germline V gene sequence: CDR1 SGHTA, CDR2 FQGTGA.

In this sample, this clone turned up a few times. V and J are TRBV10-3 and TRBJ1-2, with D tentatively TRBD1 (5 bases). This CDR3 is 14 amino acids long. V shed 2 bases and J shed 1 base, with 8 bases lying between them. Germline V gene data show CDR1 as ENHRY and CDR2 as SYGVKD. The CDR3 DNA sequence: TGTGCCATCAGTGAGCCGGGACTTAACTATGGCTACACCTTC. Its translation: CAISEPGLNYGYTF.

For the CDR3, the DNA is TGTGCCTGGGTGGACCAATCCTACGAGCAGTACTTC. Encoded protein: CAWVDQSYEQYF. The chain joins TRBV30 to TRBJ2-7; D call uncertain. The ends were cut back, 5 bases at V and 1 base at J, with 9 bases in the middle. CDR3 length equals 12 residues. Per germline, CDR1 GTSNPN and CDR2 SVGIG (reference sequence).

The chain has TRBV7-9 and TRBJ1-2; tentative D call: TRBD1 (6 bases). From germline, CDR1 is SEHNR and CDR2 FQNEAQ (reference sequence). The CDR3 covers 14 residues. Trimming shortened V by 8 bases and J by 4 bases, and 17 bases separated the two germline ends. CDR3 DNA sequence: TGTGCCAGCGACCCGATGGGGGGGCCCTATGGCTACACCTTC. Protein product: CASDPMGGPYGYTF.

The CDR3 spells CASKQGAGETQYF. As DNA, the CDR3 is TGTGCCAGCAAACAGGGGGCTGGGGAGACCCAGTACTTC. The rearrangement links TRBV7-7 to TRBJ2-5, with TRBD1 matching 9 bases. The CDR3 spans 13 residues. Germline assignment: CDR1 SSHAT and CDR2 FNYEAQ (reference sequence). V gave up 7 bases and J gave up 5 bases; unmatched junction bases: 5.